The text below deals with one T cell receptor beta chain. Antigen specificity is unknown. Compared with germline, one end of the junction differs, possibly owing to a read error. Germline-derived CDR1 and CDR2 are SGHVS and FNYEAQ. There are 15 residues in the CDR3. TCRdb itself ran the reads through MiXCR, one entry per CDR3 protein. The sample holds approximately 260,000 distinct CDR3 sequences; roughly a fifth are singletons and the top ten take under 25%. This sample is drawn from a study of T cell repertoires in cytomegalovirus infection. The rearrangement links TRBV7-6 to TRBJ2-1, with 7 nucleotides matching TRBD2. The sample consisted of cultured PBMCs, taken from culture after CMV antigen stimulation. The clonotype originates from a human donor in good health (CMV status not recorded). Some clones in this sample may be carry-over from other donors' samples. The CDR3 bases are TGTGCTAGCAGCCCGGGCGGGGGATTGTACAATGAGCAGTTCTTC. It yields the protein CASSPGGGLYNEQFF. Drawing the rest from reference TRBV7-6 and TRBJ2-1, the complete variable domain is GAGVSQSPRYKVTKRGQDVALRCDPISGHVSLYWYRQALGQGPEFLTYFNYEAQQDKSGLPNDRFSAERPEGSISTLTIQRTEQRDSAMYRCASSPGGGLYNEQFFGPGTRLTVL.